The entry that follows covers one TCR beta chain sequence. Its target antigen remains unknown. No base quality values were provided; no much bigger clone lies one nucleotide off. The sample carries other DNA sequences with the same CDR3. TCR CDR3 regions were amplified from genomic DNA by multiplex PCR using the deep immunoSEQ assay. Genomic DNA extracted from each cell subset was distributed evenly over all wells of several immunoSEQ 96-well plates, and each plate served as one replicate. Each replicate PCR for sorted subsets received around 200 ng genomic DNA, equal to roughly 30,000 T cell genomes. The purified libraries were quantified using a Qubit 3.0 fluorometer, sized with a Bioanalyzer 2100, and then quantified again using the KAPA Library Quantification kit. Every immunoSEQ 96-well plate was sequenced on a dedicated single-read 150-cycle Illumina NextSeq 550 flow cell. Concerning the study's data processing: Because only junctional sequences without quality scores were contained in the immunoSEQ output, filtering matching that applied to full-length reads could not be performed. Sequences were annotated with PyIR, a Python wrapper for IgBLAST v1.9, and V/J genes and CDR3 were assigned using IMGT germline references. Reads with weak V/J assignments (E-value above 1e-6), missing CDR3, stop codons, out-of-frame junctions, or ambiguous translated residues were removed. V3J clonotypes were defined as sequences sharing an identical inferred V gene, J gene, and CDR3 amino acid sequence. The percentage overlap between two repertoires was calculated by dividing the number of shared unique clonotypes by the size of the smaller repertoire. Three approaches were used to assess repertoire richness: RTK rarefaction, the Chao1 estimator, and Recon v2.1 estimates of unobserved clonotypes. OLGA was used to compute generation probabilities for all TCRbeta clonotypes that the gDNA method yielded from a handful of donors. TCRdb re-hosts the immuneACCESS table, in-frame sequences only. Its copies lack some clones; in the studies checked, an unresolved V gene accounts for under half of them, and the cause for the rest is not known. Clonal size and the V and J genes are those of that table, whereas D and trimming came from the DNA. The sample table lists around 2.3 million clones, approximately 94% of them with a count of one. The ten most abundant clones make up 0.1% to 0.15% of the sample.

The donors were healthy, HIV-negative adults with no recently reported acute infections or vaccinations. Every donor was a Caucasian adult living in Nashville, Tennessee, USA. CD4+ T cells were enriched by magnetic negative selection, after which naive cells were positively selected on CD45RA and the negative fraction was taken as the memory subset. Blood was obtained by leukapheresis, after which PBMCs were separated by Ficoll-Histopaque density gradient centrifugation and cryopreserved in liquid nitrogen vapor phase. Analytical flow cytometry was used to check the purity and quantity of each magnetically sorted T cell population. Genomic DNA was isolated from every sorted fraction and measured by UV absorbance on a Nanodrop 2000c. The V and J ends are trimmed by 5 bases and 2 bases, leaving 4 bases between them. CDR1 SGHTA and CDR2 FQGNSA were looked up in the germline V gene. Measured from the cysteine to the phenylalanine, the CDR3 is 11 residues long. The DNA shown is the 33-base CDR3, in frame from base 1.

This sample was taken from a study of shared clonotypes between healthy human individuals (TCRdb year 2020). In terms of the full investigation: Three men and two women, aged 18 to 49 years, made up the cohort. For each donor, CD4 naive and CD4 memory were each run on three plates, CD8 naive on two plates, and CD8 memory on one plate. Blood TCR repertoires of a handful of healthy adults were deeply sequenced to estimate repertoire size and the extent of clonotype sharing between individuals. To increase sequencing depth and limit assay-specific biases, TCR repertoire library preparation and sequencing were carried out by different laboratories using diverse techniques. Between about 0.9 and 10 billion PBMCs per donor were obtained by leukapheresis. Results and caveats for the whole study, not just this receptor: Even with the large sequencing depth, rarefaction of the sorted-subset datasets indicated that sequencing was incomplete. Because the study included only a small number of donors, the genetic and exposure-history diversity represented was limited. Sharing across several donors was observed for about 5% of naive CD4, under 4% of naive CD8, 2% to 2.5% of memory CD4, and roughly 0.43% of memory CD8 clonotypes. Clonotypes shared by all four sorted-subset donors showed higher generation probabilities than non-shared clonotypes. Pairwise subsampling indicated that sequencing depth was expected to affect the degree of clonotype sharing among donors. Larger estimated clonotype richness was generally found for naive subsets than for memory subsets. Only blood was sampled, and tissue TCR repertoires likely differ from those in blood.

This receptor was obtained from a man aged 18 to 35 in good health. This sequence uses TRBV7-2 and TRBJ2-7, with an unclear D gene assignment. The sequenced material came from naive CD4+ T cells sorted from blood. The sample's cell subset or site label, decoded: CD45RA+ positively selected. At the DNA level, the sequence is TGTGCCAGCAGCCCCGCCTACGAGCAGTACTTC. Its protein product is CASSPAYEQYF. The reference TRBV7-2 and TRBJ2-7 proteins fill in what lies around the CDR3, so the full variable domain reads GAGVSQSPSNKVTEKGKDVELRCDPISGHTALYWYRQSLGQGLEFLIYFQGNSAPDKSGLPSDRFSAERTGGSVSTLTIQRTQQEDSAVYLCASSPAYEQYFGPGTRLTVT.